This T cell receptor beta chain was retrieved from a study of blood T cell repertoires in COVID-19. As for the study in general: Samples of COVID-19 (acute and convalescent) were obtained from the United States, Italy and Spain. In each case, the material was cDNA or gDNA derived from T cells, B-cell-depleted T cells, or PBMCs.

The J segment lost 3 bases and the V segment lost 6 bases, leaving 6 bases of the junction unmatched. Germline-derived CDR1 and CDR2 are MGHRA and YSYEKL. There are 14 residues in the CDR3. TCRdb's copy holds only in-frame clones and misses some; the assay was immunoSEQ multiplex PCR. Among roughly 320,000 clones listed, 85% to 90% were seen once. Enrollees, 18 to 89 years old, lived in 24 US areas. Sequenced sample: PBMCs or T cells enriched from blood (not recorded which). The clonotype was recovered from a man aged 30-40 years who had recovered from COVID-19. J is TRBJ2-7 and V is TRBV4-1; 9 positions match TRBD2. CDR3 nucleotides: TGCGCCAGCAGACCGGGACTAGCATTCTACGAGCAGTACTTC. This sequence encodes CASRPGLAFYEQYF.